The next 30 T cell receptor beta chains were all read from a single sample in a study of shared clonotypes between healthy human individuals. Assay used: immunoSEQ multiplex PCR; TCRdb lists only in-frame clones, some missing. Of 550,000 to 600,000 clones listed, around 78% were seen once; the top ten hold 12%. The sequenced material came from PBMCs. These receptors were collected from a woman aged 40-49 years in good health. Some clones in this sample may be carry-over from other donors' samples.

This sequence joins TRBV5-1 and TRBJ2-1, with 9 bases aligning to TRBD2. The CDR3 has 16 residues. Trimming took 0 bases from V and 4 from J; bases not matched to a gene: 5. Germline V gives CDR1 SGHRS, CDR2 YFSETQ. CDR3 sequence (DNA): TGCGCCAGCAGCTTGGGGGCGGGAGGGAGGTACAATGAGCAGTTCTTC. Translation gives CASSLGAGGRYNEQFF.

The chain has TRBV27 and TRBJ2-1; no clear D. Trimming cost V 5 bases and J 6 bases, with 17 bases left between them. This CDR3 region has 15 residues. Per germline, CDR1 MNHEY and CDR2 SMNVEV (reference sequence). The CDR3 region is CASSATSGRINEQFF. The CDR3 bases are TGTGCCAGCAGTGCCACTTCTGGTCGGATCAATGAGCAGTTCTTC.

The chain links TRBV10-3 to TRBJ2-2, with TRBD2 matching over 7 bases. Per the germline V gene, CDR1 is ENHRY and CDR2 is SYGVKD. V lost 4 bases to trimming and J lost 1 base; unmatched junction nucleotides: 6. CDR3 length: 16 residues. CDR3 nucleotide sequence: TGTGCCATCAGTGCGAGCGGGATGGAGAACACCGGGGAGCTGTTTTTT. Translated, it gives CAISASGMENTGELFF.

This clone was observed once. The chain combines TRBV9 with TRBJ2-3; the D gene is possibly TRBD1 (8 bases). CDR1 SGDLS and CDR2 YYNGEE come from the germline V gene. This CDR3 spans 14 amino acids. V was clipped by 2 bases and J by 10 bases, with 17 bases between them. The CDR3 region has the DNA TGTGCCAGCAGCGTTTACCCCACAGGGGGGGCGCAGTATTTT. Amino acid sequence: CASSVYPTGGAQYF.

V and J are TRBV28 and TRBJ2-5; no reliable D call. The ends were cut back, 3 bases at V and 1 base at J, with 9 bases in the middle. This CDR3 is built from 14 residues. In germline, CDR1 is MDHEN, CDR2 SYDVKM. The CDR3 loop reads CASSLVGIQETQYF. As DNA, the CDR3 is TGTGCCAGCAGTTTGGTAGGGATCCAAGAGACCCAGTACTTC.

This chain connects TRBV28 to TRBJ2-1; possibly TRBD2 for D (6 bases). The germline V gene encodes CDR1 MDHEN and CDR2 SYDVKM. The CDR3 covers 15 residues. Trimming took off 5 bases at V and 4 bases at J, with 15 bases between the two ends. CDR3 region: CASSPLGTSYNEQFF. The CDR3 DNA follows: TGTGCCAGCAGTCCTCTCGGGACTTCATACAATGAGCAGTTCTTC.

This clone was detected only once. The chain combines TRBV5-6 with TRBJ1-4; D is uncertain. The CDR3 is 16 amino acids. Trimming left V 4 bases short and J 4 bases short, with 17 bases between. Germline lookup yields CDR1 SGHDT and CDR2 YYEEEE. The CDR3 loop reads CASSPKGGSNNEKLFF. CDR3 sequence (DNA): TGTGCCAGCAGCCCGAAGGGCGGATCAAATAATGAAAAACTGTTTTTT.

With regard to this clone: Since a far larger clone is one base different, this is likely a read error. The V and J genes are TRBV7-6 and TRBJ1-4, with 7 bases fitting TRBD1. The V gene end was trimmed by 2 bases and the J gene end by 4 bases; junction bases not matched to a gene: 1. The germline CDR1 and CDR2 sequences are SGHVS and FNYEAQ. This CDR3 comprises 14 residues. The CDR3 bases are TGTGCCAGCAGCTTAAGGGGGCTTAATGAAAAACTGTTTTTT. It is translated as CASSLRGLNEKLFF.

The J gene is TRBJ2-5, the V gene TRBV18; D is perhaps TRBD2 (6 bases). The germline V and J ends were trimmed by 6 bases and 1 base, with 15 bases remaining between them. CDR1 KGHSH and CDR2 LQKENI come from the germline V gene. The CDR3 sequence is 15 residues long. CDR3: CASSQSVGGQETQYF. CDR3 nucleotide sequence: TGTGCCAGCTCCCAATCCGTGGGAGGCCAAGAGACCCAGTACTTC. The full variable domain, rest sourced from reference TRBV18 and TRBJ2-5, is NAGVMQNPRHLVRRRGQEARLRCSPMKGHSHVYWYRQLPEEGLKFMVYLQKENIIDESGMPKERFSAEFPKEGPSILRIQQVVRGDSAAYFCASSQSVGGQETQYFGPGTRLLVL.

DNA for the CDR3: TGTGCCAGCAGGAAACAGGGGCATCAGCCCCAGCATTTT. Translation gives CASRKQGHQPQHF. This chain uses TRBV28 with TRBJ1-5, with 7 bases identical to TRBD1. The CDR3 has 13 residues. Germline-derived CDR1 and CDR2 are MDHEN and SYDVKM. V shed 6 bases, J shed 5 bases, and the junction held 4 bases outside the gene matches.

J is TRBJ1-4 and V is TRBV5-1; D is perhaps TRBD1 (5 bases). Deletions cut 4 bases from V and 9 bases from J, with 19 bases between. In germline, CDR1 is SGHRS, CDR2 YFSETQ. This CDR3 region has 15 residues. Here the CDR3 DNA reads TGCGCCAGCAGCCCGGGAATTCAGGGCCAAAAAAAACTGTTTTTT. This gives the protein CASSPGIQGQKKLFF.

This chain links TRBV6-6 with TRBJ2-1; TRBD2 is a possible D gene (5 bases). There are 13 residues in the CDR3. CDR1 MNHNY and CDR2 SVGAGI come from the germline V gene (reference sequence). V lost 5 bases to trimming and J lost 3 bases, with 8 bases between them. For the CDR3, the DNA is TGTGCCAGCAGTATCCGGGACTACAATGAGCAGTTCTTC. Its protein product is CASSIRDYNEQFF.

J is TRBJ2-7 and V is TRBV2, with TRBD1 matching over 7 bases. CDR3 length: 13 amino acids. CDR1 is SNHLY and CDR2 is FYNNEI in the germline V gene. V trimming: 8 bases; J trimming: 6 bases; junction bases outside the gene matches: 10. Written as DNA, the CDR3 is TGTGCCAGCGGCGTCACAGGGGTGGGCGAGCAGTACTTC. Protein product: CASGVTGVGEQYF. Full variable domain (rest looked up from reference TRBV2 and TRBJ2-7): EPEVTQTPSHQVTQMGQEVILRCVPISNHLYFYWYRQILGQKVEFLVSFYNNEISEKSEIFDDQFSVERPDGSNFTLKIRSTKLEDSAMYFCASGVTGVGEQYFGPGTRLTVT.

The CDR3, as DNA: TGTGCCAGTAGTACCCCGACGACAGGCCACACTGAAGCTTTCTTT. Translated: CASSTPTTGHTEAFF. The chain uses TRBV19 and TRBJ1-1; perhaps TRBD1 as D (6 bases). V lost 4 bases, J lost 3 bases, and 15 bases lay in between. The length of the CDR3 is 15 residues. Germline CDR1 LNHDA, CDR2 SQIVND (reference sequence).

This clone was picked up many times. The chain recombines TRBV5-1 with TRBJ2-5; 7 bases agree with TRBD2. With 4 bases clipped from V and 5 bases from J, the junction kept 5 bases outside the gene matches. This CDR3 is built from 13 residues. In germline, CDR1 is SGHRS, CDR2 YFSETQ. CDR3 sequence (DNA): TGCGCCAGCAGCGGGAGGGCCGGGGAGACCCAGTACTTC. Protein sequence: CASSGRAGETQYF.

CDR3 sequence (DNA): TGTGCCAGCAGTTACCAGCGGGAGGCCGACGAGCAGTACTTC. Translated, it gives CASSYQREADEQYF. The chain is built from TRBV6-6 and TRBJ2-7; 9 bases are shared with TRBD2. The CDR3 has 14 amino acids. The V segment lost 2 bases and the J segment 5 bases; nucleotides outside the gene matches: 4. CDR1 and CDR2 from the germline V gene are MNHNY and SVGAGI (reference sequence).

This clone occurred a few times. V usage is TRBV5-1 and J usage is TRBJ1-4; perhaps TRBD1 as D (5 bases). The CDR3 contains 15 residues. With 4 bases removed from V and 4 bases from J, the gap between germline ends came to 14 bases. Germline V CDR1 and CDR2: SGHRS, YFSETQ. The CDR3 sequence is CASSRNQGHNEKLFF. CDR3 sequence (DNA): TGCGCCAGCAGCCGAAATCAGGGTCATAATGAAAAACTGTTTTTT.

The count of this clone is one. V usage is TRBV19 and J usage is TRBJ1-4, with D possibly TRBD1 on 6 matching bases. The CDR3 is 15 residues long. Per germline, CDR1 LNHDA and CDR2 SQIVND (reference sequence). With 3 bases removed from V and 6 bases from J, the gap between germline ends came to 14 bases. The CDR3 sequence is CASSMPGGGHEKLFF. CDR3 sequence (DNA): TGTGCCAGTAGTATGCCCGGCGGGGGCCATGAAAAACTGTTTTTT. The full variable domain, completed using reference TRBV19 and TRBJ1-4, is DGGITQSPKYLFRKEGQNVTLSCEQNLNHDAMYWYRQDPGQGLRLIYYSQIVNDFQKGDIAEGYSVSREKKESFPLTVTSAQKNPTAFYLCASSMPGGGHEKLFFGSGTQLSVL.

The chain carries TRBV5-1 and TRBJ2-1; possible D gene TRBD2, 6 bases. The CDR3 runs 15 residues. The germline gives CDR1 SGHRS, CDR2 YFSETQ. With 4 bases removed from V and 2 bases from J, the gap between germline ends came to 13 bases. The CDR3 is CASSQGLMTYNEQFF. For the CDR3, the DNA is TGCGCCAGCAGCCAGGGACTCATGACCTACAATGAGCAGTTCTTC.

The chain employs TRBV19 and TRBJ2-2; 9 bases map to TRBD2. The ends lost 7 bases at V and 0 bases at J; junction bases unmatched: 3. Germline loops: CDR1 LNHDA, CDR2 SQIVND (reference sequence). The CDR3 is 15 amino acids. The CDR3: CASIRGRANTGELFF. In DNA, the CDR3 is TGTGCCAGTATACGCGGGAGGGCGAACACCGGGGAGCTGTTTTTT.

The chain employs TRBV11-2 and TRBJ2-7; 7 bases line up with TRBD2. The ends lost 7 bases at V and 0 bases at J; junction bases unmatched: 6. The CDR3 extends over 14 amino acids. Germline CDR1 and CDR2: SGHAT and FQNNGV. CDR3 in amino acids: CASNWGGYSYEQYF. CDR3 nucleotides: TGTGCCAGCAACTGGGGAGGGTACTCCTACGAGCAGTACTTC.

Notes on this clone: Other DNA sequences of this sample code for an identical CDR3. The chain carries TRBV5-1 and TRBJ2-1; either TRBD1 or TRBD2 may supply D (5 bases each). The germline V and J ends were trimmed by 4 bases and 0 bases, with 8 bases remaining between them. The germline gives CDR1 SGHRS, CDR2 YFSETQ. This CDR3 is 14 amino acids long. CDR3 loop: CASSPGTSYNEQFF. CDR3 in DNA: TGCGCCAGCAGCCCGGGGACCTCCTACAATGAGCAGTTCTTC.

The chain links TRBV28 to TRBJ1-1; TRBD1 is a possible D gene (5 bases). The CDR3 totals 13 residues. Trimming stripped 7 bases from V and 5 bases from J, with 14 bases between. CDR1 is MDHEN and CDR2 is SYDVKM in the germline V gene. The CDR3 DNA sequence: TGTGCCAGCAAAAAGGGAGGGGTAACTGAAGCTTTCTTT. Encoded protein: CASKKGGVTEAFF.

This clone has only one observation. J is TRBJ2-5 and V is TRBV18, with D perhaps assigned TRBD1 or TRBD2 (5 bases each). Deletions cut 0 bases from V and 7 bases from J, with 18 bases between. The CDR3 has 16 amino acids. Germline V gene lookup returns CDR1 KGHSH and CDR2 LQKENI. The CDR3 coding sequence is TGTGCCAGCTCACCACCCGAGCAGGGCCGCGCGGGGACCCAGTACTTC. It codes for CASSPPEQGRAGTQYF.

This clone occurred a few times. The chain recombines TRBV2 with TRBJ1-1; no clear D gene. Looked up from germline, CDR1 is SNHLY and CDR2 is FYNNEI. The CDR3 has 14 residues. Trimming took 7 bases from V and 0 from J, leaving 12 bases between them. CDR3 sequence: CASKGVGMNTEAFF. DNA of the CDR3: TGTGCCAGCAAGGGAGTGGGAATGAACACTGAAGCTTTCTTT.

The chain has TRBV11-2 and TRBJ1-6; TRBD1 is a possible D gene (6 bases). The CDR3 length is 13 residues. The ends were cut back, 11 bases at V and 7 bases at J, with 15 bases in the middle. CDR1 and CDR2 (germline): SGHAT, FQNNGV. CDR3 bases: TGTGCCGGGGCCCAGGGGAGAAATTCACCCCTCCACTTT. It yields the protein CAGAQGRNSPLHF.

The chain couples TRBV9 to TRBJ2-7; TRBD2 aligns across 9 bases. Trimming removed 0 bases from V and 2 bases from J; junction bases left unmatched: 3. CDR1 and CDR2 from the germline V gene are SGDLS and YYNGEE. This CDR3 contains 15 residues. CDR3: CASSVGAGGPYEQYF. CDR3 bases: TGTGCCAGCAGCGTAGGGGCGGGAGGGCCCTACGAGCAGTACTTC.

This clone was seen a single time. This rearrangement joins TRBV10-3 to TRBJ1-3; tentative D call: TRBD1 (5 bases). The germline V and J ends were trimmed by 6 bases and 0 bases, with 15 bases remaining between them. Germline V gene lookup returns CDR1 ENHRY and CDR2 SYGVKD. This CDR3 contains 16 residues. CDR3 DNA sequence: TGTGCCATCAGCCGAGACCAGGGCATCTCTGGAAACACCATATATTTT. This translates into CAISRDQGISGNTIYF.

As DNA, the CDR3 is TGCAGCGTTAACAGGGGGGTTGGGGAGACCCAGTACTTC. Its translation: CSVNRGVGETQYF. The V gene is TRBV29-1, the J gene TRBJ2-5; 8 nucleotides agree with TRBD1. This CDR3 comprises 13 residues. Germline CDR1 and CDR2: SQVTM and ANQGSEA. With V trimmed by 5 bases and J by 5 bases, 7 bases remained unmatched.

This chain uses TRBV7-8 with TRBJ2-3, with D tentatively TRBD1 (6 bases). The CDR3 length is 13 residues. Germline V gene data show CDR1 as SGHVS and CDR2 as FQNEAQ. V shed 4 bases and J shed 8 bases, with 13 bases lying between them. The CDR3 loop is CASSWDPRGTQYF. The CDR3 nucleotides are TGTGCCAGCAGCTGGGACCCCAGGGGTACGCAGTATTTT. Drawing the rest from reference TRBV7-8 and TRBJ2-3, the complete variable domain is GAGVSQSPRYKVAKRGQDVALRCDPISGHVSLFWYQQALGQGPEFLTYFQNEAQLDKSGLPSDRFFAERPEGSVSTLKIQRTQQEDSAVYLCASSWDPRGTQYFGPGTRLTVL.